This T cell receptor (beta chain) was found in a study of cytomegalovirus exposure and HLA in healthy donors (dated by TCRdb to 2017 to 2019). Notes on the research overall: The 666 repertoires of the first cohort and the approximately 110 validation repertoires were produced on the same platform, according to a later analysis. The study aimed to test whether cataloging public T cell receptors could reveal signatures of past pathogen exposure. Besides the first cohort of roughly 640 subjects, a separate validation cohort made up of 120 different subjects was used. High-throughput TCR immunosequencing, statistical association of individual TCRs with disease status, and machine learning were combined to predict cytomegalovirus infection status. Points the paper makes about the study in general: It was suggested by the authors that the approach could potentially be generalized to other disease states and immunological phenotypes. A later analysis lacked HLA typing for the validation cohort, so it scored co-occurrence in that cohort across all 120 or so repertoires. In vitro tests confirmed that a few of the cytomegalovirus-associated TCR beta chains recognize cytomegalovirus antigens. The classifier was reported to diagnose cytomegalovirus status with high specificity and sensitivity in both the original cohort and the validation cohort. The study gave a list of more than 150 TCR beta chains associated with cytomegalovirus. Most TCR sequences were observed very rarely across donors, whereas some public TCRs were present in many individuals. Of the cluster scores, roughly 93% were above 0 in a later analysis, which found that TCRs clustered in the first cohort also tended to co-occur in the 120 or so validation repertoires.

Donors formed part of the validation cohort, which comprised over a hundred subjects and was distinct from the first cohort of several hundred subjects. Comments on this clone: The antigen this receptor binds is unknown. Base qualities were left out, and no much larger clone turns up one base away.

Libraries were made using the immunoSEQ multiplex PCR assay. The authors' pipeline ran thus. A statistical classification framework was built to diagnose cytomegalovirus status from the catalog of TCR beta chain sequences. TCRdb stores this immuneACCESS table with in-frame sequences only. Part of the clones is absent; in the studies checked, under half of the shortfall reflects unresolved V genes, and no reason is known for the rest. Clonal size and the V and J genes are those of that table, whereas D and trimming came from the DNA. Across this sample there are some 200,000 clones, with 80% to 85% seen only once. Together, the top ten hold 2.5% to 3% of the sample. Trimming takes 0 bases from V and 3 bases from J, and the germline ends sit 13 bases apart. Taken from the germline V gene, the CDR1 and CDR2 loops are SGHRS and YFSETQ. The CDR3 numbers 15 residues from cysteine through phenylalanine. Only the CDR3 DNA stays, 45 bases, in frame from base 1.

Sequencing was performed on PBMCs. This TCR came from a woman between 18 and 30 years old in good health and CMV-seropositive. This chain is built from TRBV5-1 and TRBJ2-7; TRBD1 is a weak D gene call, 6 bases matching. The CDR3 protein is CASSLAGDGYYEQYF. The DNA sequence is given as TGCGCCAGCAGCTTGGCAGGGGATGGCTACTACGAGCAGTACTTC.